The clone carrying this TCR beta chain came up a few times. Only in-frame clones appear in the TCRdb table, and some are missing; sequencing was by immunoSEQ multiplex PCR. This sample has 100,000 to 150,000 clones; about 91% occur once, and the top ten carry 10%. The germline CDR1 and CDR2 sequences are SGHNT and YENEEA. V lost 5 bases to trimming and J lost 2 bases, with 17 bases between them. The CDR3 is made up of 16 amino acids. These data belong to a study of blood T cell repertoires in COVID-19. Across the study: Both acute and convalescent COVID-19 samples were obtained from the United States, Italy and Spain.

Material: peripheral blood. The clonotype was recovered from a man in his forties or fifties with acute or convalescent COVID-19. The chain combines TRBV11-3 with TRBJ2-3; TRBD1 is a possible D gene (6 bases). The CDR3 DNA is TGTGCCAGCAGCCAGGGGTGGCCCGATGACACAGATACGCAGTATTTT. Encoded protein: CASSQGWPDDTDTQYF.